The rows below give T cell receptor beta chains drawn from one sample of a study of T cell repertoires in cytomegalovirus infection. TCRdb analysed the reads with MiXCR anew, one entry per CDR3 protein. The table records about 570,000 distinct CDR3 sequences, under 45% of them present only once. No antigens are known for them. The sequences come from cultured PBMCs, collected from culture after CMV antigen stimulation. The receptors originated from a human donor in good health (CMV status not recorded). Some clones in this sample may be carry-over from other donors' samples. The CDR3 runs from the conserved cysteine through the conserved F or W. The order of the fields is clone size, V gene, D gene, J gene, CDR3 protein, CDR3 DNA. D genes are given only for firm matches. Clone sizes are given selectively: once, few, many, or a class where the clone is expanded.

many	TRBV12-3/TRBV12-4	-	TRBJ2-2	CASSRGLFNTGELFF	TGTGCCAGCAGCCGCGGACTATTTAACACCGGGGAGCTGTTTTTT
-	TRBV19	-	TRBJ1-6	CASRERRASYNSPLHF	TGTGCCAGTCGCGAGAGGAGGGCCTCTTATAATTCACCCCTCCACTTT
many	TRBV6-2/TRBV6-3	-	TRBJ2-2	CASKTESNTGELFF	TGTGCCAGCAAAACAGAATCGAACACCGGGGAGCTGTTTTTT
once	TRBV29-1	TRBD2	TRBJ2-5	CSALGSGGLQETQYF	TGCAGCGCCCTCGGGAGCGGGGGGTTGCAAGAGACCCAGTACTTC
-	TRBV9	-	TRBJ2-1	CSSSADPPNYNEQFF	TGTTCCAGCAGCGCGGACCCGCCTAACTACAATGAGCAGTTCTTC
-	TRBV5-4	-	TRBJ1-2	CASSLVDSPGGYTF	TGTGCCAGCAGCTTGGTGGACAGCCCAGGAGGCTACACCTTC
-	TRBV20-1	-	TRBJ2-3	CSALPSDTSDTQYF	TGCAGTGCTCTTCCCTCCGACACTTCAGATACGCAGTATTTT
-	TRBV5-4	TRBD1	TRBJ2-1	CASSSRTGQGDEQFF	TGTGCCAGCAGCTCCCGGACAGGGCAGGGGGATGAGCAGTTCTTC
-	TRBV6-6	TRBD2	TRBJ2-7	CASSKTSGSQGGEQYF	TGTGCCAGCAGCAAAACTAGCGGGAGCCAGGGGGGCGAGCAGTACTTC
few	TRBV7-9	-	TRBJ2-3	CASSSSSWTSTDTQYF	TGTGCCAGCAGCTCGAGCAGCTGGACTAGCACAGATACGCAGTATTTT
-	TRBV20-1	-	TRBJ2-3	CSAEGRGTSTDTQYF	TGCAGTGCCGAGGGCCGGGGGACCAGCACAGATACGCAGTATTTT
few	TRBV27	-	TRBJ2-7	CASSFDAGSSYEQYF	TGTGCCAGCAGTTTCGACGCAGGGAGCTCCTACGAGCAGTACTTC
few	TRBV7-2	TRBD1	TRBJ2-7	CASIRGPDAYEQYF	TGTGCCAGCATTAGGGGGCCCGACGCCTACGAGCAGTACTTC
-	TRBV5-4	TRBD1	TRBJ2-1	CASSLEGQPVYNEQFF	TGTGCCAGCAGCTTGGAGGGACAGCCCGTGTACAATGAGCAGTTCTTC
few	TRBV15	-	TRBJ1-1	CATSRDKNTEAFF	TGTGCCACCAGCAGAGATAAGAACACTGAAGCTTTCTTT
few	TRBV7-8	TRBD2	TRBJ2-7	CASSLVRAGNYEQYF	TGTGCCAGCAGCTTAGTACGAGCGGGAAACTACGAGCAGTACTTC
-	TRBV7-8	-	TRBJ2-1	CASSLVGIPFF	TGTGCCAGCAGCTTGGTTGGTATTCCGTTCTTC
-	TRBV4-1	TRBD1	TRBJ2-3	CASSQTGQDTDTQYF	TGCGCCAGCAGCCAAACGGGACAGGACACAGATACGCAGTATTTT
-	TRBV18	-	TRBJ1-1	CASSPGAPNLDTEAFF	TGTGCCAGCTCACCAGGGGCACCGAATTTAGACACTGAAGCTTTCTTT
-	TRBV2	-	TRBJ2-3	CASIKDRGRTDTQYF	TGTGCCAGCATTAAAGACAGAGGACGCACAGATACGCAGTATTTT
-	TRBV29-1	-	TRBJ1-1	CSVTGQMNTEAFF	TGCAGCGTTACCGGACAAATGAACACTGAAGCTTTCTTT
-	TRBV7-8	TRBD2	TRBJ2-7	CASSLTGGRQAYEQYF	TGTGCCAGCAGCTTAACGGGGGGAAGGCAAGCCTACGAGCAGTACTTC
-	TRBV14	-	TRBJ2-7	CASSHRALSSREQYF	TGTGCCAGCAGCCACAGGGCCCTATCATCCCGCGAGCAGTACTTC
-	TRBV6-5	TRBD1	TRBJ1-2	CATFTRGRDGYTF	TGTGCCACCTTCACCAGGGGGAGGGATGGCTACACCTTC
-	TRBV5-1	-	TRBJ2-5	CASGTGFEAETQYF	TGCGCCAGCGGAACCGGATTCGAAGCGGAGACCCAGTACTTC
-	TRBV6-6	-	TRBJ1-3	CASSYTSAGFNTIYF	TGTGCCAGCAGTTATACCTCCGCAGGGTTCAACACCATATATTTT